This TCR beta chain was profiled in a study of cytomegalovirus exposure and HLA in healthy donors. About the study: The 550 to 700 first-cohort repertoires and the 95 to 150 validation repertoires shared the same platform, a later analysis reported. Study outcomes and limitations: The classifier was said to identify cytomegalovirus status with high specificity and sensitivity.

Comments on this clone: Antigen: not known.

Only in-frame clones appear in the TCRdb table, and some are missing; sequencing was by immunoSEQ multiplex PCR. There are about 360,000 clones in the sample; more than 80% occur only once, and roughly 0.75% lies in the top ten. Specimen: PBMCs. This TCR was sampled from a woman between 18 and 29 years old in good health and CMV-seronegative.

DNA for the CDR3: TGTGCCAGCAGCTTAGCCGAGGGGGGGCCTAACTATGGCTACACCTTC. This encodes CASSLAEGGPNYGYTF. The chain carries TRBV7-6 and TRBJ1-2; a possible D gene is TRBD1 (6 bases). CDR1 is SGHVS, CDR2 FNYEAQ, per germline. V dropped 0 bases and J dropped 0 bases, with 11 bases sitting between them. CDR3 length: 16 amino acids.